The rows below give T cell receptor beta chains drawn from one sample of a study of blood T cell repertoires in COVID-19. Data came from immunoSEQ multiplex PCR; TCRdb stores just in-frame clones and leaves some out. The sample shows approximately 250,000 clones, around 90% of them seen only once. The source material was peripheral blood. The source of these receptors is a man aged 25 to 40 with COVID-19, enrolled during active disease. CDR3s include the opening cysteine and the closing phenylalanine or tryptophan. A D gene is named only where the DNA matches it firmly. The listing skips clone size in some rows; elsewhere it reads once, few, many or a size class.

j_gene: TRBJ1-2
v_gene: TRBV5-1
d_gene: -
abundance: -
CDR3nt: TGCGCCAGCAGCTTGGTGTCAGGGGATGGCTACACCTTC
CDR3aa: CASSLVSGDGYTF

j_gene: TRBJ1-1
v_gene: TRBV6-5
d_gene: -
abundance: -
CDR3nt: TGTGCCAGCATTCTGGGCTGGGGGGGCACTGAAGCTTTCTTT
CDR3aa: CASILGWGGTEAFF

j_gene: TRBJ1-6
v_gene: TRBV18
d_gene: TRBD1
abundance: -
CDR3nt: TGTGCCAGCTCACCGCTCCGCGACAGGGATTCACCCCTCCACTTT
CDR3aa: CASSPLRDRDSPLHF

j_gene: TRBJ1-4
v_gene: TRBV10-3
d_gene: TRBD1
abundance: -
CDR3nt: TGTGCCACCAAACAGGGGGGGGGCAATGAAAAACTGTTTTTT
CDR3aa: CATKQGGGNEKLFF

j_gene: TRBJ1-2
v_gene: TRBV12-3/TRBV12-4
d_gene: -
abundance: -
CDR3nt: TGTGCCAGCAGTTTGACAAATTATGGCTACACCTTC
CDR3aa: CASSLTNYGYTF

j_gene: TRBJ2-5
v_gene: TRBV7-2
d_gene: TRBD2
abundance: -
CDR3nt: TGTGCCAGCAGCTTGACTAGCGGGGGGGCCAGGGAGACCCAGTACTTC
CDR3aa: CASSLTSGGARETQYF

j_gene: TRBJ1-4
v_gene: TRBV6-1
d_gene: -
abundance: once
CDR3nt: TGTGCCAGCAGTGAACCGGGTGCAACTAATGAAAAACTGTTTTTT
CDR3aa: CASSEPGATNEKLFF

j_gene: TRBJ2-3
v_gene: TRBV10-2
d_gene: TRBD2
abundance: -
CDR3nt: TGCGCCAGCGGTAGCGGGGGCCGCACAGATACGCAGTATTTT
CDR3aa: CASGSGGRTDTQYF

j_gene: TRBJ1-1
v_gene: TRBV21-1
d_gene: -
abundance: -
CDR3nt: TGTGCCAGCAGCAAAGAGGACATCCGACGGAGAGGATCTAGAGCTTTCTTT
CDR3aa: CASSKEDIRRRGSRAFF

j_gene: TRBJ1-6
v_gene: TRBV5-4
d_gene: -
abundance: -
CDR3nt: TGTGCCAGCAGCCCCACAGGGTACGGTTCACCCCTCCACTTT
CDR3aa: CASSPTGYGSPLHF

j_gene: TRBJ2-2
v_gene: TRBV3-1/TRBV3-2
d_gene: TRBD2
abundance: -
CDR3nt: TGTGCCAGCAGCCAGATCAGTAGCGGGGGAAACACCGGGGAGCTGTTTTTT
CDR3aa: CASSQISSGGNTGELFF

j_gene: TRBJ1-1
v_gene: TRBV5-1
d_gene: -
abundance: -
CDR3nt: TGCGCCAGCAGCTTGGACAGATCTAACACTGAAGCTTTCTTT
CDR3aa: CASSLDRSNTEAFF

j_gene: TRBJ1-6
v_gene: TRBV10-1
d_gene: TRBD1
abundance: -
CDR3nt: TGCGCCAGCAGTGACGGGACAGCTAATTCACCCCTCCACTTT
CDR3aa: CASSDGTANSPLHF

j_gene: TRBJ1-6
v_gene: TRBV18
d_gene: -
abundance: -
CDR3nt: TGTGCCAGCTCACCCGGTTCGGGAAATTCACCCCTCCACTTT
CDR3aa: CASSPGSGNSPLHF

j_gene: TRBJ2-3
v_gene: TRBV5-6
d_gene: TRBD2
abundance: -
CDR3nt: TGTGCCAGCAGCTTGGAAGCGGGACTGGCAGATACGCAGTATTTT
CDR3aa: CASSLEAGLADTQYF

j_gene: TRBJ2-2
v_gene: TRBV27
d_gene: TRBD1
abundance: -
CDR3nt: TGTGCCAGCACTAACAGGGGCGGCACCGGGGAGCTGTTTTTT
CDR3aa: CASTNRGGTGELFF

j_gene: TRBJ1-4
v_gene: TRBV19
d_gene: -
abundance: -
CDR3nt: TGTGCCAGTAGTATTAAAGGCGAACGGAGGGAAAAACTGTTTTTT
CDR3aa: CASSIKGERREKLFF

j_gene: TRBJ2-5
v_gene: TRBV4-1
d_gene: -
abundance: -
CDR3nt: TGCGCCAGCGCCCCAAGTTGGCTAGCAGGCGAGACCCAGTACTTC
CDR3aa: CASAPSWLAGETQYF

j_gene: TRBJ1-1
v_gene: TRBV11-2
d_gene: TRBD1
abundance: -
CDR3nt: TGTGCCAGCAGCTGGGACAGGGGGAACACTGAAGCTTTCTTT
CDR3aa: CASSWDRGNTEAFF

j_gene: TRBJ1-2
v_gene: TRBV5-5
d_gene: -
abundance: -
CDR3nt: TGTGCCAGCAGCTTGGAGGGGGATGGCTACACCTTC
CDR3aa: CASSLEGDGYTF

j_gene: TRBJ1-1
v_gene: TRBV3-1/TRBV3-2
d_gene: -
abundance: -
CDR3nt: TGTGCCAGCAGCCAAGGGGCCCTGAACACTGAAGCTTTCTTT
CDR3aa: CASSQGALNTEAFF

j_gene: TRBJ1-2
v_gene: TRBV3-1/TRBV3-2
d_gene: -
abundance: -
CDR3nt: TGTGCCAGCAGCCAAGGGACAGCTGAAGGCTACACCTTC
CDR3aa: CASSQGTAEGYTF

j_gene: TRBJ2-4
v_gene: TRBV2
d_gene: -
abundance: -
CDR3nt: TGTGCCATTACACTGGGCCCAAGAGCCAAAAACATTCAGTACTTC
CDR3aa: CAITLGPRAKNIQYF

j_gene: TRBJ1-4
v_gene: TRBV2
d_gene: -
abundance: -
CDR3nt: TGTGCCAGCAAACCGGGACTGACTGAAAAACTGTTTTTT
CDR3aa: CASKPGLTEKLFF

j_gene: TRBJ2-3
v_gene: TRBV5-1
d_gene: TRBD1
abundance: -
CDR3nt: TGCGCCAGCAGCTTGCTAGGGGGCGTCCCCACAGATACGCAGTATTTT
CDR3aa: CASSLLGGVPTDTQYF

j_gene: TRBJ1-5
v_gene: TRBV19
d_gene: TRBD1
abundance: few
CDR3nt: TGTGCCAGTAGTATAGGGACAGGGGGCGGACAGCCCCAGCATTTT
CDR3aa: CASSIGTGGGQPQHF

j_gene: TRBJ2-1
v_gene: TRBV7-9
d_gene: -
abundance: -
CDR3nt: TGTGCCAGCGGGCGGGCTGTCACCTACAATGAGCAGTTCTTC
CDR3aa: CASGRAVTYNEQFF

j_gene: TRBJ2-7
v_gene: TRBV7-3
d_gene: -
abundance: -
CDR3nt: TGTGCCAGCAGCCTCTATCCCGGGATCGACTACGAGCAGTACTTC
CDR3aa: CASSLYPGIDYEQYF

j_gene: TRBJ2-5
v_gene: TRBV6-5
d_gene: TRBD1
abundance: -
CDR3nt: TGTGCCAGCAGGGGACAGCGAACTATCCAAGAGACCCAGTACTTC
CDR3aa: CASRGQRTIQETQYF

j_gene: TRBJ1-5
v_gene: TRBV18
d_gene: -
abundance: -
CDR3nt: TGTGCCAGCTCACCGTGGGAGACTAGCAATCAGCCCCAGCATTTT
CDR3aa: CASSPWETSNQPQHF

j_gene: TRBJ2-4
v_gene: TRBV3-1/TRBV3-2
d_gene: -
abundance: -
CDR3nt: TGTGCCAGCAGCCTGGGGGCTTACAAAAACATTCAGTACTTC
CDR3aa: CASSLGAYKNIQYF

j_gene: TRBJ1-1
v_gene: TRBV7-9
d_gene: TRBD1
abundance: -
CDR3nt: TGTGCCAGCAGCCCCCAGGGGACAGTGAACACTGAAGCTTTCTTT
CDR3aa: CASSPQGTVNTEAFF

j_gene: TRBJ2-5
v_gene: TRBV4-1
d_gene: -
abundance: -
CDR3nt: TGCGCCAGCAGCCAGTGGCAGCAAGAGACCCAGTACTTC
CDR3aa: CASSQWQQETQYF

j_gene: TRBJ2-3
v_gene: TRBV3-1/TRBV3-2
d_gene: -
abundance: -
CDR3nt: TGTGCCAGCAGCCAAGTGTCAGCGGATACGCAGTATTTT
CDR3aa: CASSQVSADTQYF

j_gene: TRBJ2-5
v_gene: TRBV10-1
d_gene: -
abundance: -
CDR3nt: TGCGCCAGCAGTGAGACCCCGGGGAGGAGGTTAGAGACCCAGTACTTC
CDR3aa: CASSETPGRRLETQYF

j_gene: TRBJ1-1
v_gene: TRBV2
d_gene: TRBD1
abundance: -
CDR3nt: TGTGCCAGCAGTAGACAGGGCGTTACTGAAGCTTTCTTT
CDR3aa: CASSRQGVTEAFF

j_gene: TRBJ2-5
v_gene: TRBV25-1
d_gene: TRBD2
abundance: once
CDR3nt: TGTGCCAGCAGTGAGACGCGGGGGGTAGACCAAGAGACCCAGTACTTC
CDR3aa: CASSETRGVDQETQYF

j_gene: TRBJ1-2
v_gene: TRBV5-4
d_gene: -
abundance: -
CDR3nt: TGTGCCAGCAGTCATGGGGCCAGGGATATAGATGGCTACACCTTC
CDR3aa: CASSHGARDIDGYTF

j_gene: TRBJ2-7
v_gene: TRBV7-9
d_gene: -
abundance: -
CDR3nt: TGTGCCAGCAGTCCAACCGGGACACTATCCGAGCAGTACTTC
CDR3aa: CASSPTGTLSEQYF

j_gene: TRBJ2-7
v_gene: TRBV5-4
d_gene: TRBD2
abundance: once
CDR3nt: TGTGCCAGCAGCCCCGTGGGCGGGGGGGCCTACGAGCAGTACTTC
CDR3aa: CASSPVGGGAYEQYF

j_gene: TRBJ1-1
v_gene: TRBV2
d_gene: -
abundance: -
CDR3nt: TGTGCCAGCAGTCCTCAGGGTGCGAACACTGAAGCTTTCTTT
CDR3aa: CASSPQGANTEAFF

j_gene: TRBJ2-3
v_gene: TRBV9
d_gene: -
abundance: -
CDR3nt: TGTGCCAGCAGCCGAACCATAGACACCCACACCACAGATACGCAGTATTTT
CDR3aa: CASSRTIDTHTTDTQYF

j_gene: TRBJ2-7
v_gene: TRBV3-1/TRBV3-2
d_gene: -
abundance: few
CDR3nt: TGTGCCAGCAGCCAAGTGTCACAGGCCTACGAGCAGTACTTC
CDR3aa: CASSQVSQAYEQYF